Each of the 30 T cell receptor beta chains below was sequenced from the same sample in a study of cytomegalovirus exposure and HLA in healthy donors. PCR amplification relied on 60 Vbeta primers (plus 13 Jbeta primers). Only in-frame clones appear in the TCRdb table, and some are missing; sequencing was by immunoSEQ multiplex PCR. The top ten hold almost 2.5% of the sample, which has 110,000 to 150,000 clones, 80% to 85% seen once. The material sequenced was PBMCs. These receptor sequences come from a boy aged 2 to 10 in good health and CMV-seronegative.

The chain couples TRBV4-1 to TRBJ1-6, with TRBD1 identical over 7 bases. The trim removed 1 base at V and 10 bases at J, leaving 7 bases unmatched. The CDR3 runs 15 residues. Germline CDR1 is MGHRA and CDR2 is YSYEKL. The CDR3 region has the DNA TGCGCCAGCAGCCAAGTTGTTACAGGGGTCTCACCCCTCCACTTT. Amino acids: CASSQVVTGVSPLHF.

This clone has just one count. This chain links TRBV25-1 with TRBJ1-3; D gene uncertain. This CDR3 is 11 amino acids long. Germline values: CDR1 MGHDK, CDR2 SYGVNS. The V end was cut by 10 bases, the J end by 4 bases, with 8 bases between. CDR3 region: CATVEGNTIYF. CDR3 DNA: TGTGCCACCGTGGAGGGAAACACCATATATTTT.

The genes are TRBV10-3 and TRBJ2-3; D possibly corresponds to TRBD2 (6 bases). Trimming took 7 bases from V and 4 from J, leaving 21 bases between them. The V gene's germline CDR1 is ENHRY and CDR2 SYGVKD. The CDR3 contains 16 residues. The CDR3 loop is CAITDPGRGLSDTQYF. CDR3 DNA: TGTGCCATCACCGATCCCGGCCGGGGGTTGTCAGATACGCAGTATTTT.

The J gene is TRBJ1-2, the V gene TRBV14; D is undetermined. CDR1 is SGHDN, CDR2 FVKESK, per germline. The CDR3 sequence is 13 residues long. Trimming cost V 1 base and J 4 bases, with 7 bases left between them. This CDR3 is CASSQVYSYGYTF. The CDR3 DNA sequence: TGTGCCAGCAGCCAAGTCTACAGCTATGGCTACACCTTC.

This chain links TRBV5-1 with TRBJ2-3; TRBD2 matches at 10 bases. The CDR3 has 17 amino acids. Germline V gene sequence: CDR1 SGHRS, CDR2 YFSETQ. The V gene end was trimmed by 0 bases and the J gene end by 1 base; junction bases not matched to a gene: 5. CDR3: CASSLGTSGAGTDTQYF. The CDR3 DNA follows: TGCGCCAGCAGCTTGGGGACTAGCGGTGCTGGCACAGATACGCAGTATTTT.

The chain joins TRBV6-1 to TRBJ1-5; TRBD1 aligns across 8 bases. With 2 bases clipped from V and 5 bases from J, the junction kept 5 bases outside the gene matches. Germline V lookup: CDR1 MNHNS, CDR2 SASEGT. This CDR3 has 15 amino acids. As DNA, the CDR3 is TGTGCCAGCAGTGAAACAGGGGGACGTTATCAGCCCCAGCATTTT. Encoded protein: CASSETGGRYQPQHF.

The sample holds one count of this clone. The chain combines TRBV4-1 with TRBJ2-2; 8 positions agree with TRBD1. The CDR3 covers 18 residues. V lost 2 bases to trimming and J lost 1 base; unmatched junction nucleotides: 9. The germline V gene has CDR1 MGHRA and CDR2 YSYEKL. DNA of the CDR3: TGCGCCAGCAGCCAAATCGGTGCCGGACAGGGGAACACCGGGGAGCTGTTTTTT. Translating gives CASSQIGAGQGNTGELFF.

V is TRBV7-9 and J is TRBJ2-7; 7 bases are shared with TRBD1. Looked up from germline, CDR1 is SEHNR and CDR2 is FQNEAQ (reference sequence). The CDR3 spans 14 residues. The ends lost 4 bases at V and 2 bases at J; junction bases unmatched: 5. In nucleotides, the CDR3 is TGTGCCAGCAGCTACGGACAGGTAACCTACGAGCAGTACTTC. Translation gives CASSYGQVTYEQYF.

Notes on this clone: The sample contains more than one DNA sequence encoding this CDR3. The rearrangement uses TRBV15 and TRBJ1-4; tentatively, D is TRBD1 (5 bases). There are 15 residues in the CDR3. The V and J ends lost 0 bases and 4 bases respectively, with 9 bases between them. In germline, CDR1 is LNHNV, CDR2 YYDKDF (reference sequence). CDR3 sequence reads: CATSRDRGFNEKLFF. In DNA form, the CDR3 reads TGTGCCACCAGCAGAGATCGGGGGTTTAATGAAAAACTGTTTTTT.

The CDR3 reads CASQGQRMNTEAFF. Written as DNA, the CDR3 is TGTGCCAGCCAGGGACAGAGGATGAACACTGAAGCTTTCTTT. This chain joins TRBV2 and TRBJ1-1; 7 positions match TRBD1. CDR3 length: 14 amino acids. The V gene end was trimmed by 8 bases and the J gene end by 0 bases; junction bases not matched to a gene: 6. CDR1 is SNHLY and CDR2 is FYNNEI in the germline V gene. Combining the CDR3 with reference TRBV2 and TRBJ1-1 gives the whole variable domain EPEVTQTPSHQVTQMGQEVILRCVPISNHLYFYWYRQILGQKVEFLVSFYNNEISEKSEIFDDQFSVERPDGSNFTLKIRSTKLEDSAMYFCASQGQRMNTEAFFGQGTRLTVV.

The rearrangement joins TRBV19 to TRBJ1-2, with 7 bases lining up with TRBD1. V gave up 6 bases and J gave up 5 bases; unmatched junction bases: 12. Germline CDR1 is LNHDA and CDR2 is SQIVND (reference sequence). CDR3 length equals 15 residues. DNA of the CDR3: TGTGCCAGTAGAACCACCGGGACAGACCTTTATGGCTACACCTTC. Its translation: CASRTTGTDLYGYTF.

V is TRBV9 and J is TRBJ1-1; 7 nucleotides line up with TRBD1. This CDR3 has 18 residues. The germline CDR1 and CDR2 sequences are SGDLS and YYNGEE. J was trimmed by 4 bases and V by 5 bases; bases with no gene match: 20. CDR3 in amino acids: CASSLGVLGGKGRTEAFF. The CDR3 coding sequence is TGTGCCAGCAGTCTAGGGGTTTTAGGGGGCAAGGGGCGCACTGAAGCTTTCTTT.

This rearrangement joins TRBV5-6 to TRBJ2-1, with 7 bases identical to TRBD2. V dropped 1 base and J dropped 3; count of bases not matched to a gene: 7. Germline CDR1 and CDR2: SGHDT and YYEEEE. The CDR3 is made up of 16 amino acids. The CDR3 spells CASSLRMSGVYNEQFF. As DNA, the CDR3 is TGTGCCAGCAGCTTGCGAATGAGCGGGGTCTACAATGAGCAGTTCTTC.

The chain links TRBV6-1 to TRBJ1-2; D possibly corresponds to TRBD1 (6 bases). CDR1 and CDR2 from the germline V gene are MNHNS and SASEGT. V lost 6 bases and J lost 4, with 12 bases in between. This CDR3 spans 13 amino acids. This CDR3 is CASRGGPLYGYTF. For the CDR3, the DNA is TGTGCCAGCAGGGGGGGGCCCCTCTATGGCTACACCTTC.

The chain joins TRBV27 to TRBJ2-2, with 9 bases aligning to TRBD2. The V and J ends lost 3 bases and 2 bases, in that order; junction bases with no gene match: 4. This CDR3 region has 16 residues. Germline lookup yields CDR1 MNHEY and CDR2 SMNVEV (reference sequence). The CDR3 protein is CASSFASGTNTGELFF. The CDR3, as DNA: TGTGCCAGCAGTTTTGCTAGCGGGACCAACACCGGGGAGCTGTTTTTT.

The gene calls are TRBV5-4 and TRBJ1-2; D unclear. V was clipped by 3 bases and J by 8 bases, with 20 bases between them. CDR1 and CDR2 (germline): SGHNT, YYREEE (reference sequence). The CDR3 contains 15 residues. This CDR3 is CASSSVRGNPVGYTF. DNA of the CDR3: TGTGCCAGCAGCTCTGTCCGGGGTAACCCTGTGGGCTACACCTTC.

The chain couples TRBV18 to TRBJ2-5; TRBD1 is a possible D gene (5 bases). CDR3 size: 15 residues. V lost 4 bases to trimming and J lost 4 bases, with 16 bases between them. The germline V gene encodes CDR1 KGHSH and CDR2 LQKENI. The CDR3 reads CASSLGWQGRETQYF. The CDR3 DNA is TGTGCCAGCTCACTAGGTTGGCAGGGCCGAGAGACCCAGTACTTC. Variable domain in full (rest from reference TRBV18 and TRBJ2-5): NAGVMQNPRHLVRRRGQEARLRCSPMKGHSHVYWYRQLPEEGLKFMVYLQKENIIDESGMPKERFSAEFPKEGPSILRIQQVVRGDSAAYFCASSLGWQGRETQYFGPGTRLLVL.

This clone was observed once. This chain connects TRBV5-4 to TRBJ2-1, with D unclear. Germline assignment: CDR1 SGHNT and CDR2 YYREEE (reference sequence). The CDR3 has 11 residues. Trimming pared 1 base from V and 10 bases from J, leaving 6 bases between. CDR3 region: CASSLITEQFF. As DNA, the CDR3 is TGTGCCAGCAGCTTGATAACAGAGCAGTTCTTC. The full variable domain, in which reference TRBV5-4 and TRBJ2-1 provide the parts outside the CDR3, is ETGVTQSPTHLIKTRGQQVTLRCSSQSGHNTVSWYQQALGQGPQFIFQYYREEENGRGNFPPRFSGLQFPNYSSELNVNALELDDSALYLCASSLITEQFFGPGTRLTVL.

CDR3 in amino acids: CASSYRDSHEKLFF. The DNA for the CDR3 is TGTGCCAGCAGTTACCGGGACAGCCATGAAAAACTGTTTTTT. The chain couples TRBV6-5 to TRBJ1-4; 7 nucleotides align to TRBD1. CDR1 is MNHEY, CDR2 SVGAGI, per germline. The CDR3 has 14 residues. J was trimmed by 6 bases and V by 2 bases; bases with no gene match: 3.

The chain has TRBV6-1 and TRBJ2-1; 11 bases align to TRBD2. The CDR3 is 15 amino acids. Germline CDR1 is MNHNS and CDR2 is SASEGT. V gave up 6 bases and J gave up 9 bases; unmatched junction bases: 10. The CDR3 DNA reads as TGTGCCAGCAGCGCAACTAGCGGGAGTTTGGGTGAGCAGTTCTTC. As protein: CASSATSGSLGEQFF.

This clone was detected only once. The chain employs TRBV21-1 and TRBJ2-2; the tabulated D call, TRBD1, remains unverified against the DNA. TRBV21-1 represents a pseudogene. This CDR3 has 16 residues. CDR3 protein: CASSCRQGKGHGELFF. CDR3 sequence (DNA): TGTGCCAGCAGCTGTCGACAGGGAAAAGGGCACGGGGAGCTGTTTTTT.

V is TRBV11-2 and J is TRBJ2-5; D is unclear. Looked up from germline, CDR1 is SGHAT and CDR2 is FQNNGV. The CDR3 sequence is 12 residues long. The V and J ends lost 1 base and 4 bases respectively, with 4 bases between them. The CDR3 region has the DNA TGTGCCAGCAGCTTAGCGGGAGAGACCCAGTACTTC. It codes for CASSLAGETQYF.

The chain combines TRBV25-1 with TRBJ1-2; 8 bases align to TRBD1. The V gene's germline CDR1 is MGHDK and CDR2 SYGVNS. J gave up 6 bases and V 3 bases, and 12 bases lay outside the gene matches. The CDR3 runs to 16 residues. For the CDR3, the DNA is TGTGCCAGCAGTGATTCGAGGACAGGGCCTATAGATGGCTACACCTTC. Its protein product is CASSDSRTGPIDGYTF.

This chain joins TRBV5-6 and TRBJ2-4; D is unresolved. CDR3 length: 14 residues. Trimming took off 4 bases at V and 2 bases at J, with 10 bases between the two ends. Germline assignment: CDR1 SGHDT and CDR2 YYEEEE. The CDR3 here is CASSPENTKNIQYF. The CDR3 DNA is TGTGCCAGCAGCCCGGAGAACACCAAAAACATTCAGTACTTC.

The chain combines TRBV10-2 with TRBJ2-1; weak D call: TRBD2 (5 bases). V was clipped by 4 bases and J by 5 bases, with 12 bases between them. Germline loops: CDR1 WSHSY, CDR2 SAAADI. This CDR3 has 14 residues. CDR3 loop: CASSGWETDNEQFF. In DNA form, the CDR3 reads TGCGCCAGCAGTGGTTGGGAGACGGACAATGAGCAGTTCTTC.

The rearrangement links TRBV5-4 to TRBJ2-2, with 9 bases identical to TRBD1. V gave up 4 bases and J gave up 6 bases; unmatched junction bases: 4. The CDR3 covers 14 residues. Per the germline V gene, CDR1 is SGHNT and CDR2 is YYREEE (reference sequence). The CDR3 loop is CASSQGQGAGELFF. In DNA form, the CDR3 reads TGTGCCAGCAGCCAGGGACAGGGAGCCGGGGAGCTGTTTTTT.

The chain links TRBV7-9 to TRBJ2-3; 11 bases map to TRBD2. Trimming cost V 4 bases and J 2 bases; bases outside gene matches: 5. CDR3 length: 16 residues. Germline assignment: CDR1 SEHNR and CDR2 FQNEAQ (reference sequence). As DNA, the CDR3 is TGTGCCAGCAGCTCGCCGGGACTAGCGGTCACAGATACGCAGTATTTT. Its translation: CASSSPGLAVTDTQYF.

V usage is TRBV5-1 and J usage is TRBJ1-2, with D tentatively TRBD1 (5 bases). V shed 0 bases and J shed 1 base, with 10 bases lying between them. The germline CDR1 and CDR2 sequences are SGHRS and YFSETQ. The CDR3 extends over 15 amino acids. The CDR3: CASSLGQRVNYGYTF. The CDR3 DNA follows: TGCGCCAGCAGCTTGGGACAGCGAGTTAACTATGGCTACACCTTC.

CDR3 coding DNA: TGTGCCAGCAGTGAATGGGACAGGGTTTCACCCCTCCACTTT. This gives the protein CASSEWDRVSPLHF. The J gene is TRBJ1-6, the V gene TRBV6-1; TRBD1 aligns across 9 bases. V lost 2 bases to trimming and J lost 9 bases; unmatched junction nucleotides: 2. The germline V gene has CDR1 MNHNS and CDR2 SASEGT. The CDR3 has 14 residues.

The rearrangement links TRBV29-1 to TRBJ1-2, with 7 bases identical to TRBD1. Germline CDR1 is SQVTM and CDR2 is ANQGSEA. J gave up 6 bases and V 7 bases, and 5 bases lay outside the gene matches. This CDR3 region has 11 residues. The CDR3 is CSARQGNGYTF. The CDR3 DNA sequence: TGCAGCGCCCGACAGGGTAATGGCTACACCTTC.